This TCR beta chain was found in a study of vaccination and CD4 T cells after COVID-19. Turning to the study itself: The study enrolled six male and four female convalescents, two of whom were Hispanic.

The study sequenced cultured CD4+ T cell DNA using the Oncomine TCR Beta short-read assay. TCRdb re-called the PCR reads with MiXCR, one entry per CDR3 protein. The sample yields over 9,500 distinct CDR3 sequences, more than 25% seen once. Concerning this clonotype itself: The antigen is unknown.

The V gene's germline CDR1 is DFQATT and CDR2 SNEGSKA (reference sequence). J was trimmed by 2 bases and V by 1 base; bases with no gene match: 3. This CDR3 has 14 residues. Treatment noted: approximately 9-day PBMC culture with coronavirus spike peptide pools or control peptides (ViraFEST assay). The chain combines TRBV20-1 with TRBJ2-3; 7 bases match TRBD2. The sample consisted of cultured CD4+ T cells from blood. This clonotype originated in a human donor with COVID-19. CDR3 DNA: TGCAGTGCTAGAGGTAGCGGGTACACAGATACGCAGTATTTT. Its protein product is CSARGSGYTDTQYF.